This TCR beta chain was retrieved from a study of blood T cells in healthy people across ages. The study, taken as a whole, reports: TCR beta diversity per million T cells fell roughly linearly with age.

A few counts support this clonotype. What it binds is not known. This CDR3 is built from 15 residues. Germline V gene sequence: CDR1 SGHTA, CDR2 FQGNSA. The ends were cut back, 5 bases at V and 4 bases at J, with 14 bases in the middle. Then a second PCR, running roughly 7 to 11 cycles, was carried out with a sample-barcoded 5' primer and a J-beta primer mix. Every cDNA molecule carried a tag from a template-switch adaptor bearing 12 random nucleotides. Individual samples furnished no less than 3 million CDR3-containing paired-end reads apiece. TCRdb re-analysed the 5' RACE reads in MiXCR, keeping a single row per CDR3 protein. The sample shows roughly 680,000 distinct CDR3 sequences, roughly half of them seen only once.

The TCR was taken from an elderly woman in good health. The sequenced sample consisted of blood. J is TRBJ1-4 and V is TRBV7-2; possibly TRBD1 for D (6 bases). The CDR3 is CASSPVDSNNEKLFF. Written as DNA, the CDR3 is TGTGCCAGCAGCCCGGTGGACAGTAATAATGAAAAACTGTTTTTT.